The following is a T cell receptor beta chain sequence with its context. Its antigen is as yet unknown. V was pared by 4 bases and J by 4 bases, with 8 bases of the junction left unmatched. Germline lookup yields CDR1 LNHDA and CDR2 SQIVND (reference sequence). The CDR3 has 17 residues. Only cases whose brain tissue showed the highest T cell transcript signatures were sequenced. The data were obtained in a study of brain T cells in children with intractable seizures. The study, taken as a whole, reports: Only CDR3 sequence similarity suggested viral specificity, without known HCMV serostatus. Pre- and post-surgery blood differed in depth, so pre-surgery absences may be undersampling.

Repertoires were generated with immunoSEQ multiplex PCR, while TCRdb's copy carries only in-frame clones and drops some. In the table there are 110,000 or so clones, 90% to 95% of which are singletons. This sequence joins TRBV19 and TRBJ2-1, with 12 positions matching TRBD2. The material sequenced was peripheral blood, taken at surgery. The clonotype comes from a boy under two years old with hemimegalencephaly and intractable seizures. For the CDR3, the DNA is TGTGCCAGTAGTAGTAGGTGGACTAGCGGGACTTACAATGAGCAGTTCTTC. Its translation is CASSSRWTSGTYNEQFF.